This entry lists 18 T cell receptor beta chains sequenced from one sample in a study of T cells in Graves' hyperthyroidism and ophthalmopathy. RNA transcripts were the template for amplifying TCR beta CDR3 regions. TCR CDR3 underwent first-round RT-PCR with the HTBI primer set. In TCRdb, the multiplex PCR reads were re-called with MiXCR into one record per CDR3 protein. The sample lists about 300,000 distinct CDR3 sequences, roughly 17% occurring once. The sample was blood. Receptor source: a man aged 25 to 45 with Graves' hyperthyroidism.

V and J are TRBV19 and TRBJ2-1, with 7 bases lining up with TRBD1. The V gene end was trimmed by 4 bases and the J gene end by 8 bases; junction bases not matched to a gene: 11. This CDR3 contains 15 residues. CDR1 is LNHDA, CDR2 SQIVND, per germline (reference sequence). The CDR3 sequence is CASSTMETDRDEQFF. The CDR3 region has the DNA TGTGCCAGTAGTACAATGGAAACAGACAGGGATGAGCAGTTCTTC.

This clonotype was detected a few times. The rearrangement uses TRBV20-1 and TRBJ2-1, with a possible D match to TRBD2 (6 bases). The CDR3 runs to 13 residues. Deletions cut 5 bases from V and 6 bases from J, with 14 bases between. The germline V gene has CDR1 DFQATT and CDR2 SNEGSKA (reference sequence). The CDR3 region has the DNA TGCAGTGCTCTAGGACCCGGGGGCAATGAGCAGTTCTTC. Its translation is CSALGPGGNEQFF.

The CDR3, as DNA: TGTGCCAGCAGGGGACTAGTAGGGGCCGGGGAGCTGTTTTTT. Protein product: CASRGLVGAGELFF. The V call is TRBV2, the J call TRBJ2-2; 8 nucleotides line up with TRBD2. The J segment lost 6 bases and the V segment lost 6 bases, leaving 6 bases of the junction unmatched. From germline, CDR1 is SNHLY and CDR2 FYNNEI. CDR3 length equals 14 residues.

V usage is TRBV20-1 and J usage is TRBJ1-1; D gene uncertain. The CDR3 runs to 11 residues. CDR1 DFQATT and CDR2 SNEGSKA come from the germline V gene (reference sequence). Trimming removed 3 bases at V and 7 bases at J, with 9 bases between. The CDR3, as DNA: TGCAGTGCTAGCCGGGAGGGTGAAGCTTTCTTT. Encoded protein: CSASREGEAFF.

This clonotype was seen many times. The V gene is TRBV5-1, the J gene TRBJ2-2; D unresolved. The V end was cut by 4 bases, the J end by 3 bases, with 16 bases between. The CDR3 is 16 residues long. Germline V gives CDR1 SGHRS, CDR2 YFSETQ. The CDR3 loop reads CASSRGTGSDTGELFF. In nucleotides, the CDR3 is TGCGCCAGCAGCCGCGGTACGGGCAGCGACACCGGGGAGCTGTTTTTT.

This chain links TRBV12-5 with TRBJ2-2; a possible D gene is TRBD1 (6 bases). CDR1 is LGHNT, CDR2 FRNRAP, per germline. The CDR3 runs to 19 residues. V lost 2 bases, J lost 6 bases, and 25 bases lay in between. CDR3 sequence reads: CASGLHVGSEQGTSGELFF. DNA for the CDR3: TGTGCTAGTGGTTTGCACGTAGGGTCTGAACAGGGTACCTCCGGGGAGCTGTTTTTT.

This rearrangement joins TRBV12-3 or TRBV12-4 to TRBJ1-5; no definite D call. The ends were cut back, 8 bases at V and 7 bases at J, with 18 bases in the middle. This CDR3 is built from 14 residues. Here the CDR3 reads CASGPSLVVQPQHF. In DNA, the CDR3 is TGTGCCAGCGGCCCTTCCCTTGTGGTACAGCCCCAGCATTTT.

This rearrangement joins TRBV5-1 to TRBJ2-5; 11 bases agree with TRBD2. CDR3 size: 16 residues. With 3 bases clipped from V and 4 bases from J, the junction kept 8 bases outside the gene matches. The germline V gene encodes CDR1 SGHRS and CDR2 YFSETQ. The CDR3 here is CASSWGLAELGETQYF. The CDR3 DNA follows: TGCGCCAGCAGCTGGGGACTAGCGGAGCTGGGAGAGACCCAGTACTTC.

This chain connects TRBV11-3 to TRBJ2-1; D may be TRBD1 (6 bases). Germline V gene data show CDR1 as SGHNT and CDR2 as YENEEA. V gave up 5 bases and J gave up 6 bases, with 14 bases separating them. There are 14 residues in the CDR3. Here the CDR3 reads CASSLRGTCNEQFF. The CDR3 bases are TGTGCCAGCAGCCTCAGGGGCACCTGCAATGAGCAGTTCTTC.

The chain's CDR3 is CASSSADKETQYF. The CDR3, as DNA: TGCGCCAGCAGCTCAGCTGATAAAGAGACCCAGTACTTC. The J gene is TRBJ2-5, the V gene TRBV5-1; D is uncertain. There are 13 residues in the CDR3. The V and J ends lost 3 bases and 3 bases respectively, with 9 bases between them. Germline CDR1 and CDR2: SGHRS and YFSETQ.

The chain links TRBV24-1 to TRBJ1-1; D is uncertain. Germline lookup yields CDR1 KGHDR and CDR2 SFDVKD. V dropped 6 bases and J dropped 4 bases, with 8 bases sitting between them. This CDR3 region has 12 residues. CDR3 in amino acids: CATSRAGTEAFF. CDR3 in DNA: TGTGCCACCAGTCGGGCCGGCACTGAAGCTTTCTTT.

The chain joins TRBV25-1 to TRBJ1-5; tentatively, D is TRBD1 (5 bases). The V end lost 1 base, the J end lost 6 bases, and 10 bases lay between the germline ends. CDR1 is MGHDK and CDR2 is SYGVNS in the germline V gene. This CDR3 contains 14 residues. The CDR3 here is CASSEWGGGQPQHF. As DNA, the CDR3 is TGTGCCAGCAGTGAATGGGGGGGGGGTCAGCCCCAGCATTTT. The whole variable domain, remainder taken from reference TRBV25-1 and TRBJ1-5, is EADIYQTPRYLVIGTGKKITLECSQTMGHDKMYWYQQDPGMELHLIHYSYGVNSTEKGDLSSESTVSRIRTEHFPLTLESARPSHTSQYLCASSEWGGGQPQHFGDGTRLSIL.

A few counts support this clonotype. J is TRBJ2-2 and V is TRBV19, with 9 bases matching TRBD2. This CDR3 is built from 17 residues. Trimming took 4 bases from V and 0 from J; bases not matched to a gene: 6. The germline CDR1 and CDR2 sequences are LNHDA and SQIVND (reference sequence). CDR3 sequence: CASSTTGLAPNTGELFF. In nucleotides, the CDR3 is TGTGCCAGTAGTACAACCGGACTAGCGCCGAACACCGGGGAGCTGTTTTTT.

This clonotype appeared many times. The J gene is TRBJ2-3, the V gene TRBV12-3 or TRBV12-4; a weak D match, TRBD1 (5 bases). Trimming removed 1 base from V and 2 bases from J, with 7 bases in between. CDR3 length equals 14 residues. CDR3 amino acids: CASSLVGPTDTQYF. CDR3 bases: TGTGCCAGCAGTTTAGTGGGGCCCACAGATACGCAGTATTTT.

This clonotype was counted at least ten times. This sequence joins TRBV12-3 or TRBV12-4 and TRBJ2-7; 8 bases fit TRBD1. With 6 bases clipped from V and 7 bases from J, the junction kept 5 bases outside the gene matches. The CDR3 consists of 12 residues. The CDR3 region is CASRTGVGEQYF. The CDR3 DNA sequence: TGTGCCAGCAGGACAGGGGTTGGGGAGCAGTACTTC.

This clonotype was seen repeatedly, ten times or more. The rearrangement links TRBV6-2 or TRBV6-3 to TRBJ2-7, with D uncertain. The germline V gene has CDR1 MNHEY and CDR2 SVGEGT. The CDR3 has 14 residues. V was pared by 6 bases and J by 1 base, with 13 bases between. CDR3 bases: TGTGCCAGCAGGCCACCTAGGGATTCCTACGAGCAGTACTTC. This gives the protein CASRPPRDSYEQYF.

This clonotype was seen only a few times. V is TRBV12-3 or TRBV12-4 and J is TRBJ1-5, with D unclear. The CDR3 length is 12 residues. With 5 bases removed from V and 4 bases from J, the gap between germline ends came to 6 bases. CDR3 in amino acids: CASSPGNQPQHF. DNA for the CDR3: TGTGCCAGCAGTCCCGGGAATCAGCCCCAGCATTTT.

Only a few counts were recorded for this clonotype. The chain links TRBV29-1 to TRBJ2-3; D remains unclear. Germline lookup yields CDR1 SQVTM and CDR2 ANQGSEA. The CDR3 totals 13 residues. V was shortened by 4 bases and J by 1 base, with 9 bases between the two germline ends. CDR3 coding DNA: TGCAGCGTTGGTACCCGGGGCACAGATACGCAGTATTTT. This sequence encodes CSVGTRGTDTQYF.